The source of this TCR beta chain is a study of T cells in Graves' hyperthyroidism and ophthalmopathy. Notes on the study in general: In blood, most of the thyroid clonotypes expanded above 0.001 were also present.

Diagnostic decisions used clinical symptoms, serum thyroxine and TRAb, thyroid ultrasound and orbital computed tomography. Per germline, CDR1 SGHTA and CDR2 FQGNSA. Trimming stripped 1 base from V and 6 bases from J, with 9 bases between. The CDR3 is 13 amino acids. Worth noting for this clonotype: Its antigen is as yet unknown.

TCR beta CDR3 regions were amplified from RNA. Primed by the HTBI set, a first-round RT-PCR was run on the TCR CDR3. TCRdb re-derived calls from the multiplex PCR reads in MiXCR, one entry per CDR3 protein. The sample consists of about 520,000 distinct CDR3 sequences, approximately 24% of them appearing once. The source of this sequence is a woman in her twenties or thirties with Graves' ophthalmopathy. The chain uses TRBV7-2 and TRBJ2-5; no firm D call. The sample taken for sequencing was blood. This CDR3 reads CASSLGLLQTQYF. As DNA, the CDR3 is TGTGCCAGCAGCTTAGGTTTGCTACAGACCCAGTACTTC.